This T cell receptor beta chain was found in a study of T cell responses to AZD1222 COVID-19 vaccine. Whole-study findings and limits: Spike-specific TCR breadth and depth were elevated following two AZD1222 doses.

This table comes from immunoSEQ multiplex PCR, and its TCRdb copy is limited to in-frame clones, with some not included. Of 140,000 to 150,000 clones in the sample, more than 70% were seen once. This clone was observed at least ten times. Its antigen is still unknown. This CDR3 has 15 residues. Trimming removed 5 bases from V and 7 bases from J, with 21 bases in between. Germline V lookup: CDR1 SGHTA, CDR2 FQGNSA. The receptor was derived from an adult in good health. The rearrangement links TRBV7-2 to TRBJ2-7, with a possible D match to TRBD1 (6 bases). This material consisted of peripheral blood, taken on day 0 of AZD1222 vaccination. The DNA of the CDR3 is TGTGCCAGCAGCCCCCGCGAGGGGGTTCTTTGGGAGCAGTACTTC. As protein: CASSPREGVLWEQYF.